A selection of T cell receptor beta chains follows, all from one sample in a study of blood T cell repertoires in COVID-19. Sequencing used immunoSEQ multiplex PCR; TCRdb keeps in-frame clones, though not all of them. The data contain roughly 150,000 clones, around 88% of them singletons. Sequenced input: peripheral blood. Every receptor here comes from a human donor in a cohort sampled during active COVID-19. The CDR3 runs from the conserved cysteine through the conserved F or W. The D gene is left open where the match is weak. Clone size is not always given. Where it is, it says once, few, many or a class for expanded clones.

NA,TRBJ2-1,TRBD2,TRBV6-5,TGTGCCAGCAGGGTAGCGGGAGTCACATACAATGAGCAGTTCTTC,CASRVAGVTYNEQFF
NA,TRBJ1-2,NA,TRBV28,TGTGCCAGCAGTTTAGGGGCTAATGGCTACACCTTC,CASSLGANGYTF
NA,TRBJ2-7,TRBD1,TRBV30,TGTGCCTGGAGTGTTGGGACAGGTGGTTGGGAGCAGTACTTC,CAWSVGTGGWEQYF
NA,TRBJ1-3,NA,TRBV28,TGTGCCAGCAGTTTAATCCCAGGCCCCTCTGGAAACACCATATATTTT,CASSLIPGPSGNTIYF
NA,TRBJ2-7,TRBD2,TRBV5-4,TGTGCCAGCAGCTCAGGACTAGAATCCTACGAGCAGTACTTC,CASSSGLESYEQYF
few,TRBJ1-6,TRBD1,TRBV3-1/TRBV3-2,TGTGCCAGCAGCCAAGGTCGACAGGGGCATTCACCCCTCCACTTT,CASSQGRQGHSPLHF
NA,TRBJ2-1,NA,TRBV9,TGTGCCAGCAGCGAGAGTTATGGGGGAGGATCTTATGGTGAGCAGTTCTTC,CASSESYGGGSYGEQFF
NA,TRBJ1-5,NA,TRBV19,TGTGCCAGTGGGGCCCTGACTGGCGGCAATCAGCCCCAGCATTTT,CASGALTGGNQPQHF
NA,TRBJ2-7,TRBD2,TRBV5-4,TGTGCCAGCAGTCAAACTAAGACTAGCGGGGGGGCCTACGAGCAGTACTTC,CASSQTKTSGGAYEQYF
NA,TRBJ1-1,NA,TRBV30,TGTGCCTGGAGTCAAATGAACACTGAAGCTTTCTTT,CAWSQMNTEAFF
NA,TRBJ2-5,NA,TRBV30,TGTGCCTGGAGTGTAGGGGGTACACTTGGGACCCAGTACTTC,CAWSVGGTLGTQYF
NA,TRBJ2-1,TRBD1,TRBV3-1/TRBV3-2,TGTGCCAGCAGTCGGGACAGGGGGAACTCCTACAATGAGCAGTTCTTC,CASSRDRGNSYNEQFF
NA,TRBJ1-2,TRBD1,TRBV6-5,TGTGCCAGCAGTAGAGGGACAGACCATGGCTACACCTTC,CASSRGTDHGYTF
NA,TRBJ1-5,NA,TRBV24-1,TGTGCCACCAGTGACGCGGGCGGGGGGTATCAGCCCCAGCATTTT,CATSDAGGGYQPQHF
NA,TRBJ1-2,NA,TRBV6-6,TGTGCCAGCAGTTATTTGGCAAACTATGGCTACACCTTC,CASSYLANYGYTF
NA,TRBJ2-1,TRBD1,TRBV5-1,TGCGCCAGCAGCAGTATAGGGACAGGTTTTAGTGAGCAGTTCTTC,CASSSIGTGFSEQFF